One T cell receptor beta chain is described in this entry. Germline V CDR1 and CDR2: SGHRS, YFSETQ. This CDR3 has 15 residues. V was pared by 4 bases and J by 2 bases, with 8 bases of the junction left unmatched. This sample stems from a study of blood T cell repertoires in COVID-19. Study at large: Material from acute and convalescent COVID-19 was sourced from the United States, Italy and Spain.

Produced via immunoSEQ multiplex PCR; TCRdb's table is partial and in-frame only. Of about 480,000 clones in the sample, 89% are singletons; the top ten hold over 0.7%. This sequence joins TRBV5-1 and TRBJ1-1; 7 nucleotides agree with TRBD1. This receptor was identified in a man between 18 and 35 years old with COVID-19, enrolled during active disease. Sequenced input: peripheral blood. This CDR3 reads CASSTGGTANTEAFF. The DNA of the CDR3 is TGCGCCAGCAGCACGGGTGGGACAGCTAACACTGAAGCTTTCTTT.